Below are 16 T cell receptor beta chains sequenced from a single sample in a study of blood T cell repertoires in COVID-19. Measured with immunoSEQ multiplex PCR; TCRdb has only the in-frame clones, and not every one. The data contain around 260,000 clones, approximately 86% of them singletons. Sample: peripheral blood. Receptors originate from a woman aged 55-69 years with COVID-19, enrolled during active disease.

This clone turned up a few times. This sequence joins TRBV5-6 and TRBJ2-1; tentative D call: TRBD1 (6 bases). The CDR3 contains 15 residues. Germline CDR1 SGHDT, CDR2 YYEEEE. V was cut by 0 bases and J by 3 bases, with 10 bases left in between. CDR3 sequence: CASSLGQGRYNEQFF. The CDR3 DNA reads as TGTGCCAGCAGCTTGGGGCAGGGGCGCTACAATGAGCAGTTCTTC.

V and J are TRBV9 and TRBJ2-1; TRBD2 is a possible D gene (6 bases). Germline values: CDR1 SGDLS, CDR2 YYNGEE. V gave up 1 base and J gave up 0 bases, with 14 bases separating them. The CDR3 spans 17 residues. The CDR3 nucleotides are TGTGCCAGCAGCGTACGGGGTAGCGGTTTCTCCTACAATGAGCAGTTCTTC. It codes for CASSVRGSGFSYNEQFF.

The sample holds a few counts of this clone. This chain links TRBV7-3 with TRBJ2-7, with D perhaps matching TRBD2 (6 bases). V was shortened by 3 bases and J by 3 bases, with 9 bases between the two germline ends. Germline CDR1 and CDR2: SGHTA and FQGTGA. CDR3 size: 13 residues. The CDR3 nucleotides read TGTGCCAGCAGCTTGGGGGGAGACTACGAGCAGTACTTC. It codes for CASSLGGDYEQYF.

V usage is TRBV28 and J usage is TRBJ2-1, with TRBD2 matching 8 bases. The germline V gene has CDR1 MDHEN and CDR2 SYDVKM. The CDR3 contains 18 residues. Trimming cost V 7 bases and J 8 bases; bases outside gene matches: 22. The CDR3 reads CASITMRESGSKLDEQFF. Written as DNA, the CDR3 is TGTGCCAGCATCACCATGAGGGAAAGCGGGAGTAAGTTAGATGAGCAGTTCTTC.

This clone has a handful of counts. J is TRBJ2-1 and V is TRBV29-1; TRBD2 agrees at 8 bases. The J segment lost 9 bases and the V segment lost 4 bases, leaving 14 bases of the junction unmatched. In germline, CDR1 is SQVTM, CDR2 ANQGSEA. This CDR3 is 15 amino acids long. CDR3 in amino acids: CSVALAGGGKSEQFF. The CDR3 DNA is TGCAGCGTTGCCCTCGCCGGGGGGGGAAAATCTGAGCAGTTCTTC.

This clone came up once. V and J are TRBV18 and TRBJ1-6; TRBD1 agrees at 12 bases. CDR1 and CDR2 from the germline V gene are KGHSH and LQKENI. The CDR3 runs to 16 residues. Losses at the gene ends were 2 bases for V and 7 bases for J; bases not matched to a gene: 3. As DNA, the CDR3 is TGTGCCAGCTCACCAGCGGGACAGGGGGCCAATTCACCCCTCCACTTT. Encoded protein: CASSPAGQGANSPLHF.

The chain joins TRBV7-9 to TRBJ1-2; D gene unclear. V was shortened by 1 base and J by 8 bases, with 8 bases between the two germline ends. Germline assignment: CDR1 SEHNR and CDR2 FQNEAQ (reference sequence). The CDR3 consists of 12 residues. The CDR3 DNA sequence: TGTGCCAGCAGCTTAGGGACGGGGGGCTACACCTTC. Its protein product is CASSLGTGGYTF.

V and J are TRBV19 and TRBJ1-4; D call uncertain. The germline V gene encodes CDR1 LNHDA and CDR2 SQIVND (reference sequence). The V gene lost 1 base and the J gene lost 1 base, with 4 bases spanning the gap. The CDR3 is made up of 14 amino acids. The CDR3 sequence is CASSIGGTNEKLFF. CDR3 in DNA: TGTGCCAGTAGTATAGGAGGAACTAATGAAAAACTGTTTTTT.

The rearrangement joins TRBV5-1 to TRBJ2-2; 11 bases match TRBD2. The CDR3 contains 16 residues. Per the germline V gene, CDR1 is SGHRS and CDR2 is YFSETQ. V was clipped by 0 bases and J by 5 bases; unmatched bases: 3. The CDR3 sequence: CASSLGLAGTTGELFF. CDR3 nucleotide sequence: TGCGCCAGCAGCTTGGGACTAGCGGGGACGACCGGGGAGCTGTTTTTT.

The chain is built from TRBV18 and TRBJ1-5, with TRBD1 as a possible D gene (5 bases). The CDR3 is 15 amino acids. Germline CDR1 and CDR2: KGHSH and LQKENI. With 3 bases removed from V and 3 bases from J, the gap between germline ends came to 12 bases. In DNA form, the CDR3 reads TGTGCCAGCTCACCCCAAGGGGCTCTCAATCAGCCCCAGCATTTT. As protein: CASSPQGALNQPQHF.

The J gene is TRBJ2-3, the V gene TRBV28; TRBD2 matches at 16 bases. This CDR3 region has 17 residues. V was pared by 5 bases and J by 3 bases, with 5 bases of the junction left unmatched. CDR1 is MDHEN and CDR2 is SYDVKM in the germline V gene. This CDR3 is CASSAGTSGRGTDTQYF. CDR3 sequence (DNA): TGTGCCAGCAGTGCCGGGACTAGCGGGAGGGGAACAGATACGCAGTATTTT.

The chain employs TRBV19 and TRBJ1-2, with TRBD1 matching over 8 bases. The CDR3 sequence is 15 residues long. Germline-derived CDR1 and CDR2 are LNHDA and SQIVND (reference sequence). The V and J ends lost 5 bases and 7 bases, in that order; junction bases with no gene match: 12. CDR3 sequence reads: CASSPRTGKIAGYTF. The CDR3 DNA reads as TGTGCCAGTAGTCCCCGGACAGGGAAGATCGCTGGCTACACCTTC. The full variable domain, completed using reference TRBV19 and TRBJ1-2, is DGGITQSPKYLFRKEGQNVTLSCEQNLNHDAMYWYRQDPGQGLRLIYYSQIVNDFQKGDIAEGYSVSREKKESFPLTVTSAQKNPTAFYLCASSPRTGKIAGYTFGSGTRLTVV.

V is TRBV19 and J is TRBJ2-3; possibly TRBD1 for D (6 bases). This CDR3 contains 14 residues. Germline CDR1 is LNHDA and CDR2 is SQIVND (reference sequence). V lost 3 bases and J lost 2, with 9 bases in between. CDR3 residues: CASSMDRNTDTQYF. The CDR3 nucleotides read TGTGCCAGTAGTATGGACAGAAACACAGATACGCAGTATTTT.

The rearrangement uses TRBV19 and TRBJ2-7; 11 positions agree with TRBD1. The CDR3 is made up of 18 amino acids. CDR1 is LNHDA and CDR2 is SQIVND in the germline V gene (reference sequence). V was clipped by 6 bases and J by 4 bases; unmatched bases: 17. CDR3 in DNA: TGTGCCAGTAGCGACCGCGGACAGGGGGCAATAGGTCGGTACGAGCAGTACTTC. It translates to CASSDRGQGAIGRYEQYF. The complete variable domain, with remaining parts taken from reference TRBV19 and TRBJ2-7, reads DGGITQSPKYLFRKEGQNVTLSCEQNLNHDAMYWYRQDPGQGLRLIYYSQIVNDFQKGDIAEGYSVSREKKESFPLTVTSAQKNPTAFYLCASSDRGQGAIGRYEQYFGPGTRLTVT.

The chain has TRBV24-1 and TRBJ1-2; D is unresolved. V shed 5 bases and J shed 6 bases, with 9 bases lying between them. Germline V CDR1 and CDR2: KGHDR, SFDVKD. The CDR3 runs 12 residues. CDR3 residues: CATSGDINGYTF. The CDR3 DNA is TGTGCCACCAGTGGTGACATAAATGGCTACACCTTC.

This clone was picked up one time. The V and J genes are TRBV30 and TRBJ2-2; 16 bases map to TRBD2. In germline, CDR1 is GTSNPN, CDR2 SVGIG (reference sequence). The CDR3 is 16 amino acids. J was trimmed by 6 bases and V by 4 bases; bases with no gene match: 5. The CDR3 bases are TGTGCCTGGACCCCGGGACTAGCGGGAGGGGCCGGGGAGCTGTTTTTT. It is translated as CAWTPGLAGGAGELFF.